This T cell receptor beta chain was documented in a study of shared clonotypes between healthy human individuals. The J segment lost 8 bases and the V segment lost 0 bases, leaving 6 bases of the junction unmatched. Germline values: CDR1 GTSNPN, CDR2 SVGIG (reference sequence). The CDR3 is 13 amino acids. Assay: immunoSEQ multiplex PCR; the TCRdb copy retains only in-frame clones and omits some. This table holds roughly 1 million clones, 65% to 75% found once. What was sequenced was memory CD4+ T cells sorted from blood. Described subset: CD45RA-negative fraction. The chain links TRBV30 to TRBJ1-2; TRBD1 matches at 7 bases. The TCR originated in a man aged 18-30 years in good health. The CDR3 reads CAWSVKGAGGYTF. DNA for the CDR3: TGTGCCTGGAGTGTAAAGGGGGCGGGCGGCTACACCTTC. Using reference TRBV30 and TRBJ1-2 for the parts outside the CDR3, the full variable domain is SQTIHQWPATLVQPVGSPLSLECTVEGTSNPNLYWYRQAAGRGLQLLFYSVGIGQISSEVPQNLSASRPQDRQFILSSKKLLLSDSGFYLCAWSVKGAGGYTFGSGTRLTVV.